Listed here are 17 T cell receptor beta chains from one sample, sequenced in a study of T cells in Graves' hyperthyroidism and ophthalmopathy. Amplified regions were TCR beta CDR3 sequences from RNA transcripts. When the TCR CDR3 underwent first-round RT-PCR, the HTBI primer set was used. TCRdb re-called the multiplex PCR reads through MiXCR, storing one row per CDR3 protein. The sample consists of about 690,000 distinct CDR3 sequences, around a sixth of them appearing once. Sequencing used blood. The source of these receptors is a man aged 50 to 60 with Graves' hyperthyroidism.

Remarks on this clonotype: At one boundary the junction diverges from the germline segment, which might be a read error. In DNA form, the CDR3 reads TGTGCCGGCAGCTTGGGACTATTCCTTAATGAGCAGTTCTTC. Encoded protein: CAGSLGLFLNEQFF. The rearrangement links TRBV7-2 to TRBJ2-1; 7 bases fit TRBD2. The V gene's germline CDR1 is SGHTA and CDR2 FQGNSA. CDR3 length: 14 amino acids.

This clonotype was counted at least ten times. This chain connects TRBV5-1 to TRBJ2-7, with TRBD2 matching 9 bases. The CDR3 length is 14 residues. The junction had 6 bases not matched to a gene; V was cut back by 2 bases and J by 6 bases. The germline V gene encodes CDR1 SGHRS and CDR2 YFSETQ. CDR3 sequence: CASSFVAGEGEQYF. In DNA, the CDR3 is TGCGCCAGCAGCTTCGTAGCGGGAGAGGGCGAGCAGTACTTC. Complete variable domain (other parts from reference TRBV5-1 and TRBJ2-7): KAGVTQTPRYLIKTRGQQVTLSCSPISGHRSVSWYQQTPGQGLQFLFEYFSETQRNKGNFPGRFSGRQFSNSRSEMNVSTLELGDSALYLCASSFVAGEGEQYFGPGTRLTVT.

This clonotype has at least ten counts. The V call is TRBV9, the J call TRBJ2-2, with 12 bases matching TRBD2. In germline, CDR1 is SGDLS, CDR2 YYNGEE. V was pared by 4 bases and J by 3 bases, with 1 base of the junction left unmatched. This CDR3 is 15 amino acids long. The CDR3 DNA is TGTGCCAGCAGCAGGACTAGCGGGGACACCGGGGAGCTGTTTTTT. Translation: CASSRTSGDTGELFF. The full variable domain, with the rest looked up from reference TRBV9 and TRBJ2-2, is DSGVTQTPKHLITATGQRVTLRCSPRSGDLSVYWYQQSLDQGLQFLIQYYNGEERAKGNILERFSAQQFPDLHSELNLSSLELGDSALYFCASSRTSGDTGELFFGEGSRLTVL.

Note on this clonotype: A much larger clonotype is one base distant, so this may be a read error. CDR3 residues: CASSAGQGRKGHYF. CDR3 nucleotide sequence: TGCGCCAGCAGCGCCGGTCAGGGCCGCAAGGGGCACTACTTC. This chain links TRBV5-1 with TRBJ2-7; D possibly corresponds to TRBD1 (5 bases). The CDR3 runs 14 residues. Trimming took off 4 bases at V and 13 bases at J, with 24 bases between the two ends. Looked up from germline, CDR1 is SGHRS and CDR2 is YFSETQ.

The genes are TRBV10-2 and TRBJ1-2; D might be TRBD1 (6 bases). Trimming left V 1 base short and J 5 bases short, with 11 bases between. Germline V gene sequence: CDR1 WSHSY, CDR2 SAAADI. CDR3 size: 14 residues. The CDR3 here is CASSELNGQYGYTF. The CDR3 DNA is TGCGCCAGCAGTGAGTTAAATGGACAGTATGGCTACACCTTC.

The chain carries TRBV20-1 and TRBJ2-2, with TRBD2 as a possible D gene (7 bases). Between the trimmed V and J ends, which lost 3 bases and 7 bases, there was a span of 12 bases. Germline V CDR1 and CDR2: DFQATT, SNEGSKA (reference sequence). The CDR3 contains 13 residues. CDR3 residues: CSASGGAGGELFF. DNA of the CDR3: TGCAGTGCTAGTGGGGGGGCCGGCGGGGAGCTGTTTTTT.

This clonotype has a count of ten or more. The chain employs TRBV3-1 and TRBJ1-3, with D unclear. In germline, CDR1 is LGHDT, CDR2 YNNKEL (reference sequence). The CDR3 contains 13 residues. V lost 1 base, J lost 5 bases, and 6 bases lay in between. The CDR3 region has the DNA TGTGCCAGCAGCCAAGGGGGTCGAAACACCATATATTTT. Amino acids: CASSQGGRNTIYF.

There are many counts of this clonotype. V usage is TRBV12-3 or TRBV12-4 and J usage is TRBJ1-1; D perhaps matches TRBD1 (5 bases). The CDR3 runs 14 residues. The V end was cut by 3 bases, the J end by 5 bases, with 13 bases between. CDR3 amino acids: CASSLQGVGTEAFF. CDR3 nucleotide sequence: TGTGCCAGCAGTTTGCAGGGAGTAGGGACTGAAGCTTTCTTT.

This clonotype was seen repeatedly, ten times or more. The J gene is TRBJ2-1, the V gene TRBV30; no definite D call. V was clipped by 1 base and J by 9 bases, with 13 bases between them. Germline loops: CDR1 GTSNPN, CDR2 SVGIG (reference sequence). The CDR3 runs 13 residues. The CDR3 is CAWSGADGVEQFF. The CDR3 nucleotides are TGTGCCTGGAGTGGCGCGGATGGGGTTGAGCAGTTCTTC. The full variable domain, with the rest looked up from reference TRBV30 and TRBJ2-1, is SQTIHQWPATLVQPVGSPLSLECTVEGTSNPNLYWYRQAAGRGLQLLFYSVGIGQISSEVPQNLSASRPQDRQFILSSKKLLLSDSGFYLCAWSGADGVEQFFGPGTRLTVL.

The sample holds many counts of this clonotype. CDR3 bases: TGTGCCAGCAGGTTACAGGGGGCACGCGAGCAGTACTTC. As protein: CASRLQGAREQYF. The gene calls are TRBV11-2 and TRBJ2-7; 9 bases agree with TRBD1. The V and J ends lost 6 bases and 6 bases, in that order; junction bases with no gene match: 6. The germline gives CDR1 SGHAT, CDR2 FQNNGV. CDR3 size: 13 residues. Full variable domain (remainder filled in from reference TRBV11-2 and TRBJ2-7): EAGVAQSPRYKIIEKRQSVAFWCNPISGHATLYWYQQILGQGPKLLIQFQNNGVVDDSQLPKDRFSAERLKGVDSTLKIQPAKLEDSAVYLCASRLQGAREQYFGPGTRLTVT.

This sequence joins TRBV29-1 and TRBJ2-7; D possibly corresponds to TRBD1 (6 bases). The CDR3 has 15 residues. CDR1 is SQVTM, CDR2 ANQGSEA, per germline. The V end was cut by 0 bases, the J end by 3 bases, with 15 bases between. CDR3 DNA sequence: TGCAGCGTTGAAGATCGTGGCACAGGGTTCTACGAGCAGTACTTC. Translating it yields CSVEDRGTGFYEQYF.

In its sample, this clonotype was seen a few times. The rearrangement uses TRBV18 and TRBJ2-2; TRBD1 agrees at 9 bases. There are 16 residues in the CDR3. Germline CDR1 is KGHSH and CDR2 is LQKENI. Unmatched junction bases numbered 6, after V lost 3 bases and J lost 4 bases. CDR3 residues: CASSPRQGVTTGELFF. CDR3 bases: TGTGCCAGCTCACCGAGACAGGGGGTAACCACCGGGGAGCTGTTTTTT.

The gene calls are TRBV2 and TRBJ2-3, with 9 bases that match TRBD2. The CDR3 is made up of 14 amino acids. The trim removed 6 bases at V and 2 bases at J, leaving 3 bases unmatched. Germline lookup yields CDR1 SNHLY and CDR2 FYNNEI. In DNA, the CDR3 is TGTGCCAGCAGCATAGCGGGGGACACAGATACGCAGTATTTT. This codes for CASSIAGDTDTQYF.

This clonotype has just a few counts. The chain is built from TRBV27 and TRBJ1-2, with 9 bases fitting TRBD1. CDR1 and CDR2 (germline): MNHEY, SMNVEV (reference sequence). The J segment lost 8 bases and the V segment lost 7 bases, leaving 5 bases of the junction unmatched. The CDR3 runs 12 residues. CDR3 in DNA: TGTGCCAGCAAACAGGGGGCGCAGGGCTACACCTTC. Translating it yields CASKQGAQGYTF.

In this sample, this clonotype turned up a few times. The genes are TRBV28 and TRBJ2-7; TRBD2 might be the D (6 bases). Between the trimmed V and J ends, which lost 2 bases and 3 bases, there was a span of 11 bases. CDR3 length: 14 amino acids. Per the germline V gene, CDR1 is MDHEN and CDR2 is SYDVKM. The CDR3 bases are TGTGCCAGCAGTTTACGGGAGATTAGCTACGAGCAGTACTTC. Protein product: CASSLREISYEQYF.

For this clonotype: Since a much larger clone is just one base distant, this may be a read error. This chain links TRBV11-2 with TRBJ2-1, with D maybe TRBD1 (6 bases). Looked up from germline, CDR1 is SGHAT and CDR2 is FQNNGV. The CDR3 runs to 17 residues. CDR3: CAGSYPRQGLTYNEQFF. Written as DNA, the CDR3 is TGTGCCGGCAGCTACCCGCGGCAGGGGTTAACGTACAATGAGCAGTTCTTC.

The chain recombines TRBV6-1 with TRBJ1-1; D possibly corresponds to TRBD1 (5 bases). V was shortened by 8 bases and J by 4 bases, with 11 bases between the two germline ends. Germline lookup yields CDR1 MNHNS and CDR2 SASEGT. The CDR3 totals 12 residues. The CDR3 is CASWGVGTEAFF. In DNA, the CDR3 is TGTGCCAGCTGGGGGGTGGGCACTGAAGCTTTCTTT.